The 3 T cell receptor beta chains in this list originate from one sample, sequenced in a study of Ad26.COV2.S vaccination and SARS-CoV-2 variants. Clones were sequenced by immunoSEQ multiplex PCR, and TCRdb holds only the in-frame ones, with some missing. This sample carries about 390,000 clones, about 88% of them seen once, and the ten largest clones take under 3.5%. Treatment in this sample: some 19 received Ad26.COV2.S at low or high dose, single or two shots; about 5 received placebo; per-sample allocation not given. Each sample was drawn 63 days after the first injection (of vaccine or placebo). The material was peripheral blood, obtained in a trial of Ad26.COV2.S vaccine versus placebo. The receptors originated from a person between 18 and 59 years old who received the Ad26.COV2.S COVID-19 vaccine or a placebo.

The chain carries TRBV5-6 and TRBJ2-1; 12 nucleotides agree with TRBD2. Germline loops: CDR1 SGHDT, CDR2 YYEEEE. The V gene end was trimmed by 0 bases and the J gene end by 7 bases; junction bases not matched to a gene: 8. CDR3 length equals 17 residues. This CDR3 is CASSLDEGLAGRNEQFF. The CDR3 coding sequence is TGTGCCAGCAGCTTGGATGAAGGACTAGCGGGGCGAAATGAGCAGTTCTTC.

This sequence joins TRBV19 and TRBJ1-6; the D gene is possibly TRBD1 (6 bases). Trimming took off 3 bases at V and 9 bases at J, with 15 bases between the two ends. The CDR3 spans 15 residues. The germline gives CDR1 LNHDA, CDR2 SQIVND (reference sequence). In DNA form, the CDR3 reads TGTGCCAGTAGTATGGTACAGGGAGGCGGTTCACCCCTCCACTTT. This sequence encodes CASSMVQGGGSPLHF.

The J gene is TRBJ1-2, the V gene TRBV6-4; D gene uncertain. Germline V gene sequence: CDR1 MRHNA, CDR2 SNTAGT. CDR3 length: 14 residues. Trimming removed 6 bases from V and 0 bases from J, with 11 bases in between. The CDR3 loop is CASSQTGTNYGYTF. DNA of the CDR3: TGTGCCAGCAGCCAAACGGGAACTAACTATGGCTACACCTTC.